This TCR beta chain was documented in a study of CD8 T cells in Susac syndrome. The germline gives CDR1 DFQATT, CDR2 SNEGSKA (reference sequence). Trimming removed 4 bases from V and 8 bases from J; junction bases left unmatched: 12. The CDR3 is made up of 14 amino acids. Roughly 0.45 to 1 ug RNA was reverse transcribed with random hexamers. The authors amplified TCR beta CDR3 across 54 Vbeta and 13 Jbeta using immunoSEQ multiplex PCR. TCRdb reprocessed the immunoSEQ multiplex PCR reads via MiXCR and lists one record per CDR3 protein. The repertoire consists of approximately 170,000 distinct CDR3 sequences, with 90% to 95% occurring once and the leading ten covering 0.12% to 0.15%. Sequencing of TCR beta was performed on blood CD8+ and CD4+ T cells. The controls, all healthy donors, were matched for age and sex. Both CD4+ and CD8+ T cells were negatively isolated, and TEMRA cells underwent FACS enrichment.

This clonotype appeared a single time. The J gene is TRBJ1-2, the V gene TRBV20-1, with 8 bases that match TRBD1. This TCR was sampled from a human donor in good health. What was sequenced was CD4+ T cells from PBMCs. The CDR3 DNA follows: TGCAGTGCTAATTCTGACAGGGGCAGGGACGGCTACACCTTC. This translates into CSANSDRGRDGYTF.